This passage covers 32 T cell receptor beta chains from one sample sequenced in a study of T cell responses to AZD1222 COVID-19 vaccine (dated by TCRdb to the early 2020s). Library prep was done by the immunoSEQ multiplex PCR assay. TCRdb retrieved this table from immuneACCESS and kept in-frame rearrangements only. Not all clones are present; in checked studies, unresolved V genes account for under half, and no reason is known for the remainder. In this sample the table shows 170,000 or so clones, 85% to 95% of which occur a single time. The top ten clones comprise over 0.8% of the sample. Explained via the paper, the time point label denotes: baseline before first vaccination. Sequencing was performed on peripheral blood, taken on day 0 of AZD1222 vaccination. Every receptor here comes from an adult in good health.

The chain joins TRBV2 to TRBJ1-2, with TRBD1 matching over 12 bases. CDR1 SNHLY and CDR2 FYNNEI come from the germline V gene. This CDR3 has 15 amino acids. V shed 7 bases, J shed 7 bases, and the junction held 10 bases outside the gene matches. The CDR3 reads CASIGVGTGGFGYTF. The CDR3 region has the DNA TGTGCCAGCATTGGGGTTGGGACAGGGGGCTTTGGCTACACCTTC.

This clone was counted once. CDR3 coding DNA: TGCGCCAGCAGCCAAGTGCTGGATGCCTATAATTCACCCCTCCACTTT. Protein product: CASSQVLDAYNSPLHF. The J gene is TRBJ1-6, the V gene TRBV4-3, with no clear D. V was pared by 1 base and J by 2 bases, with 9 bases between. The germline V gene has CDR1 LGHNA and CDR2 YSLEER. The length of the CDR3 is 16 residues.

The chain recombines TRBV19 with TRBJ2-5; no firm D call. Trimming took 1 base from V and 1 from J, leaving 4 bases between them. Germline V gives CDR1 LNHDA, CDR2 SQIVND (reference sequence). CDR3 size: 13 residues. CDR3 DNA sequence: TGTGCCAGTAGTATAGGGGTCCAAGAGACCCAGTACTTC. It translates to CASSIGVQETQYF.

The chain uses TRBV3-1 (or the pseudogene TRBV3-2) and TRBJ1-6; 10 bases are a match to TRBD1. CDR1 is LGHDT, CDR2 YNNKEL, per germline (reference sequence). CDR3 length: 15 residues. V lost 0 bases, J lost 11 bases, and 4 bases stayed unmatched. The CDR3 region is CASSQDGTGETPLHF. In nucleotides, the CDR3 is TGTGCCAGCAGCCAAGACGGGACAGGGGAGACACCCCTCCACTTT.

The chain joins TRBV3-1 (or the pseudogene TRBV3-2) to TRBJ2-5; no reliable D call. V was cut by 4 bases and J by 0 bases, with 12 bases left in between. This CDR3 has 15 residues. Germline V CDR1 and CDR2: LGHDT, YNNKEL (reference sequence). The CDR3 DNA sequence: TGTGCCAGCAGCCCTTCACGGACCAACCAAGAGACCCAGTACTTC. This sequence encodes CASSPSRTNQETQYF.

V gene TRBV2 combines with J gene TRBJ1-2, with TRBD1 identical over 8 bases. V lost 4 bases and J lost 4; bases outside the gene matches: 8. The germline V gene encodes CDR1 SNHLY and CDR2 FYNNEI. The CDR3 sequence is 15 residues long. CDR3 region: CASSVGQGGVYGYTF. The CDR3 bases are TGTGCCAGCAGTGTTGGACAGGGAGGAGTCTATGGCTACACCTTC.

Worth noting for this clone: This specimen includes other DNA sequences encoding the same CDR3. The rearrangement links TRBV12-3 or TRBV12-4 to TRBJ1-6; possible D gene TRBD1, 5 bases. Trimming took 1 base from V and 7 from J, leaving 5 bases between them. This CDR3 comprises 13 residues. CDR3: CASSLGGNSPLHF. Written as DNA, the CDR3 is TGTGCCAGCAGTTTAGGGGGGAATTCACCCCTCCACTTT.

This rearrangement joins TRBV4-1 to TRBJ2-7; TRBD1 aligns across 7 bases. V lost 0 bases, J lost 5 bases, and 4 bases stayed unmatched. Germline V gene data show CDR1 as MGHRA and CDR2 as YSYEKL. The CDR3 has 14 amino acids. The CDR3, as DNA: TGCGCCAGCAGCCAAGACGACAGGGACGACGAGCAGTACTTC. Translating gives CASSQDDRDDEQYF.

The rearrangement links TRBV6-2 or TRBV6-3 to TRBJ2-1; possible D gene TRBD2, 5 bases. Germline CDR1 and CDR2: MNHEY and SVGEGT. CDR3 size: 14 residues. Trimming pared 0 bases from V and 9 bases from J, leaving 12 bases between. CDR3 nucleotides: TGTGCCAGCAGTTACTCTTTGGCTAGCTCTGAGCAGTTCTTC. As protein: CASSYSLASSEQFF.

The chain couples TRBV27 to TRBJ2-3; 8 bases match TRBD2. The CDR3 sequence is 14 residues long. With 7 bases clipped from V and 3 bases from J, the junction kept 6 bases outside the gene matches. Per germline, CDR1 MNHEY and CDR2 SMNVEV (reference sequence). CDR3 nucleotides: TGTGCCAGCACGACGGGACTAGGAACAGATACGCAGTATTTT. Residues: CASTTGLGTDTQYF.

This chain uses TRBV4-3 with TRBJ1-4; weak D call: TRBD1 (6 bases). The germline CDR1 and CDR2 sequences are LGHNA and YSLEER. This CDR3 region has 12 residues. V was shortened by 8 bases and J by 7 bases, with 11 bases between the two germline ends. CDR3 coding DNA: TGCGCCAGCGCGGGGGCGGGTGAAAAACTGTTTTTT. It translates to CASAGAGEKLFF.

This rearrangement joins TRBV19 to TRBJ1-2; weak D call: TRBD1 (6 bases). Germline CDR1 and CDR2: LNHDA and SQIVND (reference sequence). The CDR3 loop spans 15 amino acids. V was trimmed by 0 bases and J by 2 bases, leaving 10 bases between them. CDR3 DNA: TGTGCCAGTAGTATAGATCTCGGGACAAACTATGGCTACACCTTC. Encoded protein: CASSIDLGTNYGYTF.

V is TRBV11-3 and J is TRBJ2-7, with 8 positions matching TRBD2. J lost 4 bases, V lost 5 bases, and 16 bases had no gene match. Germline CDR1 and CDR2: SGHNT and YENEEA. This CDR3 spans 17 amino acids. The CDR3 DNA reads as TGTGCCAGCAGCCCAAGAGGTGGCGGGGGGCTGGGGTACGAGCAGTACTTC. It codes for CASSPRGGGGLGYEQYF.

This chain connects TRBV10-1 to TRBJ2-3, with a possible D match to TRBD2 (5 bases). CDR3 size: 13 residues. The germline V and J ends were trimmed by 6 bases and 2 bases, with 9 bases remaining between them. Germline V lookup: CDR1 WNHNN, CDR2 SYGVQD (reference sequence). CDR3 sequence (DNA): TGCGCCAGCAGCCGGGGATACACAGATACGCAGTATTTT. This gives the protein CASSRGYTDTQYF.

The chain uses TRBV18 and TRBJ2-7; 8 nucleotides line up with TRBD1. Germline trimming cut 3 bases from V and 6 bases from J; bases unmatched to any gene: 4. The CDR3 totals 13 residues. CDR1 and CDR2 (germline): KGHSH, LQKENI. Here the CDR3 reads CASSPLTGAEQYF. In nucleotides, the CDR3 is TGTGCCAGCTCACCTCTGACAGGGGCCGAGCAGTACTTC.

Worth noting for this clone: Other nucleotide sequences in the sample specify the same CDR3. V usage is TRBV12-3 or TRBV12-4 and J usage is TRBJ1-2; no clear D. The CDR3 sequence is 13 residues long. V was shortened by 3 bases and J by 0 bases, with 5 bases between the two germline ends. The CDR3 coding sequence is TGTGCCAGCAGTTTTCAGGCTAACTATGGCTACACCTTC. It encodes CASSFQANYGYTF.

The V and J genes are TRBV11-3 and TRBJ2-3, with TRBD1 identical over 7 bases. Germline-derived CDR1 and CDR2 are SGHNT and YENEEA. The junction had 5 bases not matched to a gene; V was cut back by 4 bases and J by 4 bases. The CDR3 is 14 residues long. The CDR3 nucleotides are TGTGCCAGCAGCTCCTACAGGGGTCCAGATACGCAGTATTTT. This gives the protein CASSSYRGPDTQYF.

This clone is a singleton in its sample. The V gene is TRBV10-1, the J gene TRBJ1-3, with no clear D. Trimming removed 2 bases at V and 0 bases at J, with 8 bases between. The CDR3 is 15 amino acids. The V gene's germline CDR1 is WNHNN and CDR2 SYGVQD (reference sequence). The CDR3 protein is CASSEDRYSGNTIYF. The CDR3 DNA reads as TGCGCCAGCAGTGAGGACCGCTACTCTGGAAACACCATATATTTT.

The rearrangement joins TRBV24-1 to TRBJ2-2; TRBD1 is a possible D gene (6 bases). The V gene lost 4 bases and the J gene lost 5 bases, with 16 bases spanning the gap. This CDR3 has 16 residues. Per the germline V gene, CDR1 is KGHDR and CDR2 is SFDVKD. The CDR3 protein is CATSDPATGTTGELFF. CDR3 DNA sequence: TGTGCCACCAGTGACCCCGCGACAGGAACGACCGGGGAGCTGTTTTTT.

Only one count was recorded for this clone. V and J are TRBV6-5 and TRBJ2-2; TRBD2 matches 7 bases. Germline V CDR1 and CDR2: MNHEY, SVGAGI. The CDR3 loop spans 15 amino acids. The trim removed 8 bases at V and 5 bases at J, leaving 11 bases unmatched. CDR3: CASLPGLIITGELFF. The CDR3 DNA reads TGTGCCAGCCTCCCGGGACTAATAATTACCGGGGAGCTGTTTTTT.

The rearrangement uses TRBV28 and TRBJ1-3, with no clear D. The V end lost 4 bases, the J end lost 4 bases, and 5 bases lay between the germline ends. The CDR3 is 12 amino acids. CDR1 and CDR2 (germline): MDHEN, SYDVKM. The chain's CDR3 is CASSSLGNTIYF. The CDR3, as DNA: TGTGCCAGCAGTTCCCTAGGAAACACCATATATTTT. The complete variable domain, with remaining parts taken from reference TRBV28 and TRBJ1-3, reads DVKVTQSSRYLVKRTGEKVFLECVQDMDHENMFWYRQDPGLGLRLIYFSYDVKMKEKGDIPEGYSVSREKKERFSLILESASTNQTSMYLCASSSLGNTIYFGEGSWLTVV.

This rearrangement joins TRBV7-9 to TRBJ2-7, with D hard to call. There are 15 residues in the CDR3. Germline V gene lookup returns CDR1 SEHNR and CDR2 FQNEAQ (reference sequence). V shed 2 bases and J shed 0 bases, with 11 bases lying between them. The CDR3 reads CASSLSASNSYEQYF. CDR3 DNA sequence: TGTGCCAGCAGCTTATCGGCCAGCAACTCCTACGAGCAGTACTTC.

V is TRBV30 and J is TRBJ1-2; no clear D gene. The V end was cut by 6 bases, the J end by 0 bases, with 5 bases between. Germline V gives CDR1 GTSNPN, CDR2 SVGIG (reference sequence). CDR3 length equals 11 residues. The DNA of the CDR3 is TGTGCCTGTCTAACTAACTATGGCTACACCTTC. Translated: CACLTNYGYTF. The whole variable domain, remainder taken from reference TRBV30 and TRBJ1-2, is SQTIHQWPATLVQPVGSPLSLECTVEGTSNPNLYWYRQAAGRGLQLLFYSVGIGQISSEVPQNLSASRPQDRQFILSSKKLLLSDSGFYLCACLTNYGYTFGSGTRLTVV.

J is TRBJ1-1 and V is TRBV18; D gene uncertain. Germline CDR1 reads KGHSH; CDR2 reads LQKENI. V lost 6 bases and J lost 5, with 19 bases in between. The CDR3 extends over 15 amino acids. In nucleotides, the CDR3 is TGTGCCAGCTCCCCTGGCATGGCCAGAGAAACTGAAGCTTTCTTT. Protein product: CASSPGMARETEAFF. The whole variable domain, remainder taken from reference TRBV18 and TRBJ1-1, is NAGVMQNPRHLVRRRGQEARLRCSPMKGHSHVYWYRQLPEEGLKFMVYLQKENIIDESGMPKERFSAEFPKEGPSILRIQQVVRGDSAAYFCASSPGMARETEAFFGQGTRLTVV.

This clone was detected a few times. V is TRBV6-1 and J is TRBJ1-6; no clear D gene. Germline CDR1 MNHNS, CDR2 SASEGT. The CDR3 is 11 amino acids. Trimming pared 2 bases from V and 10 bases from J, leaving 3 bases between. The CDR3 spells CASSETSPLHF. The CDR3 DNA sequence: TGTGCCAGCAGTGAAACATCACCCCTCCACTTT.

V and J are TRBV3-1 (or the pseudogene TRBV3-2) and TRBJ1-2, with D perhaps TRBD1 (6 bases). Trimming pared 0 bases from V and 7 bases from J, leaving 9 bases between. In germline, CDR1 is LGHDT, CDR2 YNNKEL (reference sequence). This CDR3 region has 13 residues. The CDR3, as DNA: TGTGCCAGCAGCCAAGACAGGGGTAGTGGCTACACCTTC. It codes for CASSQDRGSGYTF.

V usage is TRBV9 and J usage is TRBJ1-2, with TRBD1 as a possible D gene (5 bases). V lost 3 bases, J lost 4 bases, and 16 bases lay in between. The CDR3 sequence is 15 residues long. Germline assignment: CDR1 SGDLS and CDR2 YYNGEE. This chain's CDR3 is CASSARWGEVYGYTF. CDR3 in DNA: TGTGCCAGCAGCGCCAGGTGGGGGGAGGTCTATGGCTACACCTTC.

This chain uses TRBV19 with TRBJ1-1, with TRBD1 matching over 8 bases. J gave up 5 bases and V 5 bases, and 4 bases lay outside the gene matches. The length of the CDR3 is 13 residues. CDR1 is LNHDA and CDR2 is SQIVND in the germline V gene (reference sequence). CDR3 residues: CASSFQGATEAFF. The CDR3 region has the DNA TGTGCCAGTAGTTTCCAGGGGGCGACTGAAGCTTTCTTT.

The chain employs TRBV18 and TRBJ2-5, with TRBD2 as a possible D gene (5 bases). Germline CDR1 KGHSH, CDR2 LQKENI. With 2 bases removed from V and 7 bases from J, the gap between germline ends came to 8 bases. This CDR3 spans 12 amino acids. CDR3 region: CASSPDYRTQYF. The CDR3 region has the DNA TGTGCCAGCTCACCAGACTACCGGACCCAGTACTTC.

This clone was observed a single time. V and J are TRBV10-1 and TRBJ2-5; D remains unclear. V was shortened by 4 bases and J by 5 bases, with 11 bases between the two germline ends. Germline V gene sequence: CDR1 WNHNN, CDR2 SYGVQD (reference sequence). The CDR3 is 13 residues long. CDR3 DNA: TGCGCCAGCAGTGTTTACGTTTGGGAGACCCAGTACTTC. Amino acids: CASSVYVWETQYF.

This chain joins TRBV27 and TRBJ2-5, with D possibly being TRBD1 (5 bases). The CDR3 contains 16 residues. Germline V gene lookup returns CDR1 MNHEY and CDR2 SMNVEV (reference sequence). Trimming removed 0 bases from V and 3 bases from J, with 14 bases in between. The chain's CDR3 is CASSLSGQGPKETQYF. The CDR3 coding sequence is TGTGCCAGCAGTTTATCGGGGCAAGGACCCAAAGAGACCCAGTACTTC.

This chain joins TRBV7-3 and TRBJ1-1; TRBD1 might be the D (5 bases). The V end lost 8 bases, the J end lost 3 bases, and 13 bases lay between the germline ends. The CDR3 extends over 13 amino acids. Germline loops: CDR1 SGHTA, CDR2 FQGTGA. The CDR3 DNA sequence: TGTGCCAGCGCGAGGGAAGGGGACACTGAAGCTTTCTTT. It translates to CASAREGDTEAFF.